The next 22 T cell receptor beta chains were all read from a single sample in a study of graft-versus-host responses after intestinal transplantation. The assay was immunoSEQ multiplex PCR, and TCRdb's table has in-frame clones only and misses some. The data contain about 9,500 clones, 85% to 90% of them singletons. The source material was PBMCs, sampled more than 230 days after intestinal transplant. These receptors all come from a human patient who received an intestinal transplant, so some T cells may come from the graft donor.

V and J are TRBV12-5 and TRBJ2-7; D is uncertain. This CDR3 has 12 amino acids. CDR1 LGHNT and CDR2 FRNRAP come from the germline V gene. The CDR3 DNA is TGTGCCCTTAAACTTAACTCCTACGAGCAGTACTTC. Translated, it gives CALKLNSYEQYF. The variable domain in full, completed from reference TRBV12-5 and TRBJ2-7, reads DARVTQTPRHKVTEMGQEVTMRCQPILGHNTVFWYRQTMMQGLELLAYFRNRAPLDDSGMPKDRFSAEMPDATLATLKIQPSEPRDSAVYFCALKLNSYEQYFGPGTRLTVT.

The chain couples TRBV7-6 to TRBJ2-7, with TRBD1 matching 9 bases. The CDR3 consists of 14 residues. V gave up 4 bases and J gave up 1 base; unmatched junction bases: 2. Germline V lookup: CDR1 SGHVS, CDR2 FNYEAQ. CDR3 amino acids: CASSSGTGSYEQYF. The CDR3 DNA reads as TGTGCCAGCAGCTCCGGGACAGGGTCCTACGAGCAGTACTTC.

The rearrangement links TRBV19 to TRBJ2-5; D is undetermined. Trimming stripped 5 bases from V and 7 bases from J, with 20 bases between. Germline V gives CDR1 LNHDA, CDR2 SQIVND (reference sequence). The CDR3 length is 15 residues. The CDR3 region has the DNA TGTGCCAGTAGTTGGGATCGAGCTTCCGCGGCGACCCAGTACTTC. Protein sequence: CASSWDRASAATQYF.

The DNA of the CDR3 is TGTGCCAGCAGCGTAGGACGTTCTAGCACAGATACGCAGTATTTT. As protein: CASSVGRSSTDTQYF. The chain links TRBV9 to TRBJ2-3; D gene unclear. Germline V gene data show CDR1 as SGDLS and CDR2 as YYNGEE. CDR3 size: 15 residues. V lost 0 bases to trimming and J lost 0 bases, with 8 bases between them.

The rearrangement joins TRBV4-1 to TRBJ1-2; D is perhaps TRBD1 (6 bases). Germline assignment: CDR1 MGHRA and CDR2 YSYEKL. V lost 1 base and J 2 bases, leaving 11 bases between the germline ends. This CDR3 is built from 15 residues. The CDR3 DNA follows: TGCGCCAGCAGCCAAGTCCTTGGACAGAACTATGGCTACACCTTC. This translates into CASSQVLGQNYGYTF.

This clone was counted a few times. The V and J genes are TRBV9 and TRBJ1-1; possible D gene TRBD1, 5 bases. V was clipped by 0 bases and J by 1 base, with 7 bases between them. This CDR3 contains 14 residues. CDR1 and CDR2 from the germline V gene are SGDLS and YYNGEE. The CDR3 DNA sequence: TGTGCCAGCAGCGTAGCTACAGGGAACACTGAAGCTTTCTTT. The encoded protein is CASSVATGNTEAFF.

The J gene is TRBJ2-2, the V gene TRBV6-4; D uncertain. The length of the CDR3 is 15 residues. V was cut by 0 bases and J by 3 bases, with 8 bases left in between. CDR1 MRHNA and CDR2 SNTAGT come from the germline V gene. The CDR3 sequence is CASSDSALDTGELFF. CDR3 coding DNA: TGTGCCAGCAGTGACTCGGCTCTCGACACCGGGGAGCTGTTTTTT.

The chain is built from TRBV14 and TRBJ2-1; D gene ambiguous. The CDR3 loop spans 14 amino acids. The V gene's germline CDR1 is SGHDN and CDR2 FVKESK. V lost 4 bases, J lost 4 bases, and 11 bases lay in between. CDR3 protein: CASSRTLGYNEQFF. The DNA of the CDR3 is TGTGCCAGCAGCCGAACCCTAGGGTACAATGAGCAGTTCTTC.

This rearrangement joins TRBV6-5 to TRBJ1-2, with a weak D call TRBD1 (6 bases). The V gene's germline CDR1 is MNHEY and CDR2 SVGAGI. Trimming left V 6 bases short and J 3 bases short, with 11 bases between. This CDR3 comprises 13 residues. CDR3 nucleotides: TGTGCCAGCAGCCCAAACAGGGACTATGGCTACACCTTC. It codes for CASSPNRDYGYTF.

This clone has only a few counts. This CDR3 is CASSFEGRGSQLFF. CDR3 nucleotide sequence: TGCGCCAGCAGCTTCGAGGGCAGGGGCTCGCAACTGTTTTTT. This chain joins TRBV5-1 and TRBJ1-4; D might be TRBD1 (6 bases). The V end lost 2 bases, the J end lost 12 bases, and 17 bases lay between the germline ends. This CDR3 comprises 14 residues. Germline CDR1 SGHRS, CDR2 YFSETQ.

The chain recombines TRBV28 with TRBJ1-1; unclear D gene. Germline loops: CDR1 MDHEN, CDR2 SYDVKM. The CDR3 loop spans 13 amino acids. V lost 3 bases to trimming and J lost 7 bases, with 12 bases between them. This chain's CDR3 is CASSFWGTGEAFF. The CDR3, as DNA: TGTGCCAGCAGTTTCTGGGGTACGGGTGAAGCTTTCTTT.

The genes are TRBV7-2 and TRBJ2-7, with D uncertain. Germline V gene data show CDR1 as SGHTA and CDR2 as FQGNSA. This CDR3 region has 15 residues. Trimming left V 1 base short and J 4 bases short, with 14 bases between. The CDR3 coding sequence is TGTGCCAGCAGCTTAGAAGATATCGGAGTTTACGAGCAGTACTTC. Translation gives CASSLEDIGVYEQYF.

Notes on this clone: One junction end disagrees with the germline gene, perhaps due to a read error. The rearrangement links TRBV28 to TRBJ2-3, with 9 positions matching TRBD2. Germline lookup yields CDR1 MDHEN and CDR2 SYDVKM. The CDR3 totals 15 residues. The CDR3 loop reads CAGSLRLAVTDTQYF. In DNA form, the CDR3 reads TGTGCCGGCAGTTTAAGACTAGCGGTCACAGATACGCAGTATTTT.

This chain uses TRBV28 with TRBJ1-2; tentative D call: TRBD1 (6 bases). The CDR3 contains 15 residues. The germline V and J ends were trimmed by 2 bases and 0 bases, with 10 bases remaining between them. CDR1 is MDHEN, CDR2 SYDVKM, per germline. This chain's CDR3 is CASSLTGAANYGYTF. The CDR3 DNA reads as TGTGCCAGCAGTTTAACGGGGGCCGCTAACTATGGCTACACCTTC.

The CDR3, as DNA: TGCGCCAGCAACCGGGACGGATACAATGAGCAGTTCTTC. It encodes CASNRDGYNEQFF. The V and J genes are TRBV5-1 and TRBJ2-1; tentatively, D is TRBD1 or TRBD2 (5 bases each). Looked up from germline, CDR1 is SGHRS and CDR2 is YFSETQ. V gave up 6 bases and J gave up 4 bases, with 11 bases separating them. CDR3 length: 13 residues.

This sequence joins TRBV18 and TRBJ2-7; a possible D gene is TRBD2 (6 bases). The CDR3 spans 15 residues. Per the germline V gene, CDR1 is KGHSH and CDR2 is LQKENI. The ends were cut back, 8 bases at V and 0 bases at J, with 17 bases in the middle. The CDR3, as DNA: TGTGCCAGCACGTTCGGGAGAGGGAGCTCCTACGAGCAGTACTTC. Translation: CASTFGRGSSYEQYF.

The J gene is TRBJ1-6, the V gene TRBV7-9, with a tentative D call TRBD1 (6 bases). V lost 1 base, J lost 0 bases, and 10 bases lay in between. The germline gives CDR1 SEHNR, CDR2 FQNEAQ (reference sequence). This CDR3 has 17 amino acids. The CDR3 nucleotides read TGTGCCAGCAGCTTAGGAAGGGGGAGCTCCTATAATTCACCCCTCCACTTT. It translates to CASSLGRGSSYNSPLHF.

This chain links TRBV5-6 with TRBJ2-1; D gene uncertain. Germline V lookup: CDR1 SGHDT, CDR2 YYEEEE. V lost 2 bases to trimming and J lost 7 bases, with 4 bases between them. This CDR3 spans 11 amino acids. The CDR3 is CASSFRNEQFF. The DNA for the CDR3 is TGTGCCAGCAGCTTCAGGAATGAGCAGTTCTTC. The full variable domain, its missing parts supplied by reference TRBV5-6 and TRBJ2-1, is DAGVTQSPTHLIKTRGQQVTLRCSPKSGHDTVSWYQQALGQGPQFIFQYYEEEERQRGNFPDRFSGHQFPNYSSELNVNALLLGDSALYLCASSFRNEQFFGPGTRLTVL.

V and J are TRBV5-1 and TRBJ2-1; no definite D call. The CDR3 sequence is 13 residues long. Germline values: CDR1 SGHRS, CDR2 YFSETQ. The germline V and J ends were trimmed by 4 bases and 4 bases, with 9 bases remaining between them. CDR3 coding DNA: TGCGCCAGCAGCGGAGAGGCTTACAATGAGCAGTTCTTC. Its translation: CASSGEAYNEQFF.

The chain uses TRBV6-1 and TRBJ2-3, with TRBD2 matching 7 bases. The CDR3 loop spans 15 amino acids. Germline V gives CDR1 MNHNS, CDR2 SASEGT. Trimming at V came to 0 bases and at J to 0 bases, leaving 0 bases not matched to a gene. In nucleotides, the CDR3 is TGTGCCAGCAGTGAAGCGGGAGGGAGCACAGATACGCAGTATTTT. It specifies CASSEAGGSTDTQYF.

The chain uses TRBV30 and TRBJ1-1; maybe TRBD1 (5 bases). CDR3 length: 12 amino acids. CDR1 is GTSNPN, CDR2 SVGIG, per germline (reference sequence). V lost 3 bases, J lost 10 bases, and 15 bases lay in between. The DNA of the CDR3 is TGTGCCTGGAGCCTCTCCTCGGGGCGAGCTTTCTTT. It yields the protein CAWSLSSGRAFF.

The sample holds a few counts of this clone. The chain uses TRBV11-2 and TRBJ1-5; D is possibly TRBD1 (5 bases). V gave up 0 bases and J gave up 7 bases, with 13 bases separating them. The CDR3 runs to 15 residues. The germline V gene has CDR1 SGHAT and CDR2 FQNNGV. CDR3: CASSLEPGQGQPQHF. The DNA of the CDR3 is TGTGCCAGCAGCTTAGAACCCGGGCAGGGCCAGCCCCAGCATTTT.